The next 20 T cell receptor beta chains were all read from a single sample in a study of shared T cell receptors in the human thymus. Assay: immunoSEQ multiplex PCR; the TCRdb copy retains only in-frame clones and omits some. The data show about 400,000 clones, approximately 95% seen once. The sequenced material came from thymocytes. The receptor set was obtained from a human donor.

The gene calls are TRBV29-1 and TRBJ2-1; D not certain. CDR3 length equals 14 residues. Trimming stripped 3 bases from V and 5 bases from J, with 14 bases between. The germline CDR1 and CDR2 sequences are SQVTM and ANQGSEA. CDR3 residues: CSVDRERTNNEQFF. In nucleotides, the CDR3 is TGCAGCGTTGATAGAGAACGCACTAACAATGAGCAGTTCTTC.

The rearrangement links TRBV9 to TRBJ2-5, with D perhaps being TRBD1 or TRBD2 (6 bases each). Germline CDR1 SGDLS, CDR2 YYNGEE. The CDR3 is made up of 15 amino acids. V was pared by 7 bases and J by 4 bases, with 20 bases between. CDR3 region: CASPLAGAGPETQYF. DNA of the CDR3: TGTGCCAGCCCACTCGCAGGGGCGGGACCAGAGACCCAGTACTTC.

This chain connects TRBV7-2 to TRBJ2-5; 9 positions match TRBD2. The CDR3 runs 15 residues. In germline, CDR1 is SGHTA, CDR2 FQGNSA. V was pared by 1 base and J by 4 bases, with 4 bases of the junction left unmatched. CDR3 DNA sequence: TGTGCCAGCAGCTTAGTAAGCGGGAGGCGAGAGACCCAGTACTTC. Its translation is CASSLVSGRRETQYF.

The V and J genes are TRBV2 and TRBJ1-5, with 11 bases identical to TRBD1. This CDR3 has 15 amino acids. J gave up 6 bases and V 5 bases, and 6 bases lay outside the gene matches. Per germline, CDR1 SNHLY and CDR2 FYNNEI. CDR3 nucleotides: TGTGCCAGCAGTCCCCCGGGACAGGGGGGTCAGCCCCAGCATTTT. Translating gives CASSPPGQGGQPQHF.

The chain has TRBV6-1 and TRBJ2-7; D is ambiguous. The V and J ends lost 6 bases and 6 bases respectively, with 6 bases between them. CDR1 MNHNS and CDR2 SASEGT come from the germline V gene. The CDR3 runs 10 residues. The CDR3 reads CASRVREQYF. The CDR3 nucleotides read TGTGCCAGCAGGGTACGCGAGCAGTACTTC.

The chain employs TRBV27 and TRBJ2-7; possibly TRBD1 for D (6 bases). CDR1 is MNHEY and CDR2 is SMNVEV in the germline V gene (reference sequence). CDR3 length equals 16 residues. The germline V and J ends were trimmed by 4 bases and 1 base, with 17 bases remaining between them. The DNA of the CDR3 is TGTGCCAGCAGTTCGGACAGTAAGGGGAGTTCCTACGAGCAGTACTTC. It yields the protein CASSSDSKGSSYEQYF.

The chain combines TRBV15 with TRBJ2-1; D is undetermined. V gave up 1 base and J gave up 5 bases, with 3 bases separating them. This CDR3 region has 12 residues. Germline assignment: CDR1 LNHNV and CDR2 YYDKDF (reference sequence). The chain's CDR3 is CATSRGDNEQFF. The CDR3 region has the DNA TGTGCCACCAGCAGAGGGGACAATGAGCAGTTCTTC.

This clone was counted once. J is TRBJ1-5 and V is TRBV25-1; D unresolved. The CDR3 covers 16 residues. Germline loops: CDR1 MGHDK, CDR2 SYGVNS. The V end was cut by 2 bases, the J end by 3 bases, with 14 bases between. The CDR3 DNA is TGTGCCAGCAGTGAACGGAACACCGACTTCAATCAGCCCCAGCATTTT. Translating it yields CASSERNTDFNQPQHF.

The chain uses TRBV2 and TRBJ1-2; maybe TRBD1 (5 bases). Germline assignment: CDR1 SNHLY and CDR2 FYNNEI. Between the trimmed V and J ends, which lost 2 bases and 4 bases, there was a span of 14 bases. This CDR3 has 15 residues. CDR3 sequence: CASSESRDPSYGYTF. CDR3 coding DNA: TGTGCCAGCAGTGAATCGCGGGACCCGAGCTATGGCTACACCTTC.

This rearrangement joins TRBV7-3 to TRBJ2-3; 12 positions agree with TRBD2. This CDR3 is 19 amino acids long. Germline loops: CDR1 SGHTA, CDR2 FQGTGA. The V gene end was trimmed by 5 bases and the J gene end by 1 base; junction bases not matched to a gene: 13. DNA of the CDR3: TGTGCCAGCAGCCCAACATCGACTAGCGGGAGTCCCCGCACAGATACGCAGTATTTT. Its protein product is CASSPTSTSGSPRTDTQYF. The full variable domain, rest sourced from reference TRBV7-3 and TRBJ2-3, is GAGVSQTPSNKVTEKGKYVELRCDPISGHTALYWYRQSLGQGPEFLIYFQGTGAADDSGLPNDRFFAVRPEGSVSTLKIQRTERGDSAVYLCASSPTSTSGSPRTDTQYFGPGTRLTVL.

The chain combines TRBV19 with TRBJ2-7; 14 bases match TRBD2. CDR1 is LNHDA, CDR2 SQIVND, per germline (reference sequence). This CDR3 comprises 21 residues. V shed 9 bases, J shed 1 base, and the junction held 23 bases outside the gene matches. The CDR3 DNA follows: TGTGCCAGCAGTTCGGCGGTGCATGGGACTAGCGGGAGCTCAGGTTCCTACGAGCAGTACTTC. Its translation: CASSSAVHGTSGSSGSYEQYF.

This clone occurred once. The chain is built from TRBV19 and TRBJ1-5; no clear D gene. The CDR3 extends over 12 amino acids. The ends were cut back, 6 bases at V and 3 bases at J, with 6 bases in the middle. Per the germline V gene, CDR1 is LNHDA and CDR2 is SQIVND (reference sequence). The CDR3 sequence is CASRGLNQPQHF. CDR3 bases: TGTGCCAGTAGGGGTCTCAATCAGCCCCAGCATTTT.

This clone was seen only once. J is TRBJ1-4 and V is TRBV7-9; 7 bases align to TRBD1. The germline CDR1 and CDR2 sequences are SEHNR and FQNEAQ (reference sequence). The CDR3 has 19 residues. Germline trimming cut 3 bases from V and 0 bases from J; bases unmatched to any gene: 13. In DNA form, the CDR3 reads TGTGCCAGCAGCTTGGGGGGGACAGTTAGCCTAGCAACTAATGAAAAACTGTTTTTT. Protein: CASSLGGTVSLATNEKLFF.

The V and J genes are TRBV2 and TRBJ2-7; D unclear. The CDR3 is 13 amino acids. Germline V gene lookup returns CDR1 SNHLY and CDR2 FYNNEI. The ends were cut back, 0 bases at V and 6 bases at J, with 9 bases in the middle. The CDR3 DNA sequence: TGTGCCAGCAGTGAAGCGCTCAAGCGCGAGCAGTACTTC. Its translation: CASSEALKREQYF. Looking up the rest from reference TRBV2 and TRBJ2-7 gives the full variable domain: EPEVTQTPSHQVTQMGQEVILRCVPISNHLYFYWYRQILGQKVEFLVSFYNNEISEKSEIFDDQFSVERPDGSNFTLKIRSTKLEDSAMYFCASSEALKREQYFGPGTRLTVT.

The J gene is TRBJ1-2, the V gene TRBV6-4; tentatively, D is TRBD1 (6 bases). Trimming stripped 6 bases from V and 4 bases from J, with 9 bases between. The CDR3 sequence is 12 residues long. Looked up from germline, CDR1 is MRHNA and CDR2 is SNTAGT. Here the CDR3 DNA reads TGTGCCAGCAGACAGGGAAGCTATGGCTACACCTTC. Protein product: CASRQGSYGYTF.

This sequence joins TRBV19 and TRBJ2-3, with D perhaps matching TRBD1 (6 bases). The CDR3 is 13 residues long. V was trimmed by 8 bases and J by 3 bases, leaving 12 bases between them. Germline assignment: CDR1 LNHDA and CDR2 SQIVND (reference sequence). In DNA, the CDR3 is TGTGCCAGTCTCAGGGGTGAGACAGATACGCAGTATTTT. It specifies CASLRGETDTQYF.

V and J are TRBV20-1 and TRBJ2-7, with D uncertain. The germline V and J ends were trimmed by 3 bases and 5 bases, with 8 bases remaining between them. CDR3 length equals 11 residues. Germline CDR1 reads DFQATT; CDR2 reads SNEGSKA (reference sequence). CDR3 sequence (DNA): TGCAGTGCTAGGGGGTGGCACGAGCAGTACTTC. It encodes CSARGWHEQYF.

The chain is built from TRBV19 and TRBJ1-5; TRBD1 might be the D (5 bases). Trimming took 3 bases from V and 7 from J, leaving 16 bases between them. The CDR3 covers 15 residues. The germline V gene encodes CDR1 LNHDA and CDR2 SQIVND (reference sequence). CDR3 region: CASSMGGVPDQPQHF. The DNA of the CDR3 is TGTGCCAGTAGTATGGGGGGGGTGCCGGACCAGCCCCAGCATTTT.

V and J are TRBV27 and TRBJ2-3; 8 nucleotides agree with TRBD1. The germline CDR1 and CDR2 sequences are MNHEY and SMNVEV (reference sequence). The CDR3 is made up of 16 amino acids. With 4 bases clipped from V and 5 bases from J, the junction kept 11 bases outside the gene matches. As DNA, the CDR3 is TGTGCCAGCAGTTGGCTATGGGGCAGGGGGCAAGATACGCAGTATTTT. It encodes CASSWLWGRGQDTQYF.

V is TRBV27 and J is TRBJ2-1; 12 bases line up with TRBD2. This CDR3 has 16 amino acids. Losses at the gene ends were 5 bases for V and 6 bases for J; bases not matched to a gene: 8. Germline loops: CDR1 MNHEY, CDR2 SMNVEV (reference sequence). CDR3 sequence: CASSPPGTSGLNEQFF. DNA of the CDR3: TGTGCCAGCAGTCCCCCCGGGACTAGCGGGCTCAATGAGCAGTTCTTC.